The present TCR beta chain was sequenced within a study of T cell repertoires in cytomegalovirus infection (dated by TCRdb to the late 2010s). About the study as a whole: The peptide stimulations were aimed at well-studied HLA-B-restricted epitopes as well as recently identified HLA-C-restricted CMV epitopes, whose presentation resists viral immunomodulation. The HLA type of each donor mattered for the analysis, because public TCR beta signatures pointed to carriage of CMV infection along with the matching HLA type.

Beyond this particular receptor, the publication reports: Carriers of CMV infection plus the relevant HLA type were discriminated by the cumulative frequency of public TCR beta family members in the study cohort and in an independent roughly 320-donor cohort. The ex vivo response was dominated by HLA-C-restricted CMV-specific TCR beta clonotypes, which also provided the single most frequent clonotype in two of eight donors.

A word on this clonotype: What antigen it recognizes has not been identified. Per-nucleotide qualities are absent, and no much larger clonotype sits a single base away.

The sequencer was an Illumina HiSeq 1500. Starting from the raw public reads, TCRdb applied fastp trimming at Q25, assembled clones with MiXCR and retained in-frame beta chains. Identical CDR3 protein sequences are pooled into one entry, listed with their most common genes and DNA. This sample comprises under 850,000 distinct CDR3 sequences, around a third of them detected only once. Clones ranked in the top ten supply 15% to 20% of the sample. The treatment or condition label for this specimen denotes: in vitro stimulation with specific CMV peptide epitopes to enrich CMV-specific T cells. Relative to germline, V is missing 8 bases and J is missing 4 bases, with 9 bases of the junction outside any gene match. The CDR3 has 14 amino acids, counting the end cysteine and phenylalanine. Here the CDR3 DNA is all that survives: 42 bases in frame from base 1. Based on the germline V gene, the CDR1 and CDR2 sequences are SNHLY and FYNNEI.

The specimen was cultured PBMCs, collected from culture after CMV antigen stimulation. The clonotype was recovered from a human donor in good health (CMV status not recorded). Some clones in this sample may be carry-over from other donors' samples. The V gene is TRBV2 and the J gene is TRBJ2-3, and TRBD1 aligns with 7 junction nucleotides. CDR3 sequence: CASGRTGEPDTQYF. At the DNA level, the sequence is TGTGCCAGCGGAAGAACAGGGGAACCAGATACGCAGTATTTT.